These T cell receptor beta chains were read from a single sample in a study of OX40 agonist ivuxolimab in advanced cancers. Only in-frame clones appear in the TCRdb table, and some are missing; sequencing was by immunoSEQ multiplex PCR. The sample carries about 70,000 clones, around four fifths recorded once. The sample was CD4+ or CD8+ T cells sorted from blood, taken in a trial of the OX40 agonist ivuxolimab. The receptors originated from an adult with an advanced solid tumor such as melanoma, head and neck, liver or kidney cancer. CDR3s include the opening cysteine and the closing phenylalanine or tryptophan. A D gene is named only where the DNA matches it firmly. The size field is filled for only some rows; it gives once, few, many or a size class.

>TRBV28|.|.|TRBJ2-7
CASVGLSYEQYF
TGTGCCAGCGTGGGGCTTTCCTACGAGCAGTACTTC
>TRBV7-8|.|TRBD1|TRBJ1-1
CASSLRGQKNTEAFF
TGTGCCAGCAGCTTACGGGGACAGAAGAACACTGAAGCTTTCTTT
>TRBV29-1|.|TRBD1|TRBJ1-1
CSVSTGTVNTEAFF
TGCAGCGTGTCAACCGGGACAGTGAACACTGAAGCTTTCTTT
>TRBV7-2|.|TRBD1|TRBJ2-1
CASSLASTGGRNEQFF
TGTGCCAGCAGCTTAGCGTCGACAGGGGGCAGGAATGAGCAGTTCTTC
>TRBV2|.|TRBD1|TRBJ2-1
CASSARGNNEQFF
TGTGCCAGCAGTGCCAGGGGGAACAATGAGCAGTTCTTC
>TRBV5-8|.|.|TRBJ1-5
CASSLTRGAQYQPQHF
TGTGCCAGCAGCTTGACCCGCGGGGCCCAATATCAGCCCCAGCATTTT
>TRBV5-1|.|.|TRBJ2-7
CASSLVVTDSDLYF
TGCGCCAGCAGCTTGGTGGTAACGGACTCCGACTTGTACTTC
>TRBV28|.|.|TRBJ2-7
CASGLSGYEQYF
TGTGCCAGCGGCCTAAGCGGCTACGAGCAGTACTTC
>TRBV7-8|.|.|TRBJ1-2
CASSSSGGNYGYTF
TGTGCCAGCAGCTCCTCGGGGGGTAACTATGGCTACACCTTC
>TRBV5-1|.|.|TRBJ1-6
CASSHHRDSPLHF
TGCGCCAGCAGCCACCACAGGGACTCACCCCTCCACTTT
>TRBV18|few|.|TRBJ1-3
CASSPREEWGNTIYF
TGTGCCAGCTCACCCCGGGAAGAGTGGGGAAACACCATATATTTT
>TRBV7-3|.|.|TRBJ1-2
CASSLSQGPYGYTF
TGTGCCAGCAGCTTAAGTCAGGGGCCCTATGGCTACACCTTC
>TRBV7-2|.|TRBD2|TRBJ2-3
CASSFSQGGGGTDTQYF
TGTGCCAGCAGCTTCAGTCAAGGCGGGGGGGGAACAGATACGCAGTATTTT